Described below is a single T cell receptor beta chain sequence and its context. Its antigen is as yet unknown. The CDR3 totals 13 residues. Trimming took 2 bases from V and 5 from J, leaving 10 bases between them. Germline V CDR1 and CDR2: SGHNT, YYREEE (reference sequence). Both 60 Vbeta primers and 13 Jbeta primers went into the PCR. The data were produced by immunoSEQ multiplex PCR, yet TCRdb's version contains in-frame clones alone and is incomplete. The sample yields about 120,000 clones, 79% seen once. The sample belongs to a study of cytomegalovirus exposure and HLA in healthy donors. Study outcomes and limitations: In vitro assays verified that a few CMV-associated chains recognized CMV antigens specifically. Rare sequences made up most TCRs, while some public TCRs were found in many donors. When a later analysis compared HLA-associated TCR beta chains with equally common others, the HLA-associated chains turned out to be more clonally expanded and to have lower generation probabilities.

V is TRBV5-4 and J is TRBJ2-5, with D tentatively TRBD1 (5 bases). This sequence originates from a man aged 25-45 years in good health and CMV-seropositive. The sample comprised PBMCs. The CDR3 bases are TGTGCCAGCAGCTTCCAGGGTTACGAGACCCAGTACTTC. Translating gives CASSFQGYETQYF.